This T cell receptor (beta chain) was retrieved from a study of blood T cell repertoires in COVID-19. Study-wide background: Samples representing acute and convalescent COVID-19 were sourced from the United States, Italy and Spain. In each case, the material was cDNA or gDNA derived from T cells, B-cell-depleted T cells, or PBMCs.

In the authors' workflow: Estimates of nucleated cell counts were drawn from the amplification of reference gene primers. Only in-frame clones appear in the TCRdb table, and some are missing; sequencing was by immunoSEQ multiplex PCR. The DNA was the basis for D and trimming; V, J and clone size are from that table. The table includes approximately 220,000 clones, roughly four fifths detected once. This TCR was recovered from a woman in her seventies with acute or convalescent COVID-19. Sequencing was carried out using peripheral blood.

CDR3 nucleotides: TGTGCCAGCAGCTCAGGTCGGGGTCCGCTCTTTTACGAGCAGTACTTC. This encodes CASSSGRGPLFYEQYF. This rearrangement joins TRBV13 to TRBJ2-7, with D perhaps matching TRBD2 (5 bases). The CDR3 spans 16 residues. CDR1 is PRHDT and CDR2 is FYEKMQ in the germline V gene (reference sequence). The V end lost 4 bases, the J end lost 4 bases, and 20 bases lay between the germline ends.